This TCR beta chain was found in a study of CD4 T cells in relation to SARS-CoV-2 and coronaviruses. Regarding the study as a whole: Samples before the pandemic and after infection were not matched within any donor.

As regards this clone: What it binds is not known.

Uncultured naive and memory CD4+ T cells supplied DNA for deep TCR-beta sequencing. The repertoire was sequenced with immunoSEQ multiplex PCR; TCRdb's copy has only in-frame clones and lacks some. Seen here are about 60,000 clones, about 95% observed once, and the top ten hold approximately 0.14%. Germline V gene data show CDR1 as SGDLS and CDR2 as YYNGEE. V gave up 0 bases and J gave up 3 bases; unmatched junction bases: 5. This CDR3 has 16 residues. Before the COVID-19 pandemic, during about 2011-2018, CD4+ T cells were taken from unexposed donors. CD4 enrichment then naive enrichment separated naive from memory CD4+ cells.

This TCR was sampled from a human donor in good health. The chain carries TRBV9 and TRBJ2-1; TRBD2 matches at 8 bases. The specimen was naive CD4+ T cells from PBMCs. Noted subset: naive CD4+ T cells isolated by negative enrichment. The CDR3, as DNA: TGTGCCAGCAGCGTAGTAGCGGGACGACTCTACAATGAGCAGTTCTTC. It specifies CASSVVAGRLYNEQFF.